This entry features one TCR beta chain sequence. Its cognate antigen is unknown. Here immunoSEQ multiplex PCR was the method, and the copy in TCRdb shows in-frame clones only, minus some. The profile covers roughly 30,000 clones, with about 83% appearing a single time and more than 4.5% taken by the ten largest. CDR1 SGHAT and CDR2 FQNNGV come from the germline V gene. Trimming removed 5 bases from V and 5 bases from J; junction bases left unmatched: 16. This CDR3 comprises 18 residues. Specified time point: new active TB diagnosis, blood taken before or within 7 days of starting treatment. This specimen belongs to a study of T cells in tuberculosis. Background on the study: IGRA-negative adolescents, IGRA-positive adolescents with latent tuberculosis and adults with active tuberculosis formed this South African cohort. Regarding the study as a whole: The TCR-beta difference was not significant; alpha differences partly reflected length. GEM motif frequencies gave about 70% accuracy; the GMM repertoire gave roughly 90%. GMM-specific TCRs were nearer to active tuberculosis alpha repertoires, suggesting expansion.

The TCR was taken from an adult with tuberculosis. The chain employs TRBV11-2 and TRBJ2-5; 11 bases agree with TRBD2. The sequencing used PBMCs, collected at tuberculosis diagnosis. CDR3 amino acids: CASSPIPVGLAGRETQYF. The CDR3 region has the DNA TGTGCCAGCAGCCCCATCCCCGTAGGACTAGCGGGCCGGGAGACCCAGTACTTC.